Presented here are 19 T cell receptor beta chains from one specimen sequenced in a study of graft-versus-host responses after intestinal transplantation. Their cognate antigens are unknown. Clones were read by immunoSEQ multiplex PCR, and TCRdb kept only the in-frame ones, dropping some. Here the sample spans 90,000 to 150,000 clones, about 95% being singletons. Source: unstimulated CD8+ T cells sorted from spleen or lymph node cells, taken before intestinal transplant. Receptors originate from a human donor who received an intestinal transplant.

The J gene is TRBJ2-7, the V gene TRBV13; weak D call: TRBD2 (6 bases). Germline-derived CDR1 and CDR2 are PRHDT and FYEKMQ (reference sequence). The CDR3 runs to 14 residues. V shed 4 bases and J shed 1 base, with 11 bases lying between them. CDR3 in DNA: TGTGCCAGCAGCTCGCGACTAGTATCCTACGAGCAGTACTTC. Amino acids: CASSSRLVSYEQYF.

This clone came up once. The rearrangement uses TRBV28 and TRBJ2-2; 11 positions agree with TRBD2. CDR1 and CDR2 (germline): MDHEN, SYDVKM. The V and J ends lost 5 bases and 5 bases, in that order; junction bases with no gene match: 7. The CDR3 runs to 16 residues. Here the CDR3 DNA reads TGTGCCAGCAGTCTACTCCTAGCGGGAGGAACCGGGGAGCTGTTTTTT. Amino acids: CASSLLLAGGTGELFF.

This clone was seen once. The chain uses TRBV11-2 and TRBJ2-7; D perhaps matches TRBD1 (5 bases). This CDR3 is 14 amino acids long. Trimming took 5 bases from V and 1 from J, leaving 12 bases between them. CDR1 SGHAT and CDR2 FQNNGV come from the germline V gene. DNA of the CDR3: TGTGCCAGCAGCGGGGCCGTTGGGTCCTACGAGCAGTACTTC. This codes for CASSGAVGSYEQYF.

Worth noting for this clone: Other DNA variants within this sample encode the same CDR3. This sequence joins TRBV7-8 and TRBJ2-1, with TRBD1 matching over 8 bases. The CDR3 sequence is 13 residues long. The ends lost 1 base at V and 7 bases at J; junction bases unmatched: 0. Germline CDR1 SGHVS, CDR2 FQNEAQ. CDR3 protein: CASSLDRGNEQFF. The CDR3 DNA sequence: TGTGCCAGCAGCTTAGACAGGGGGAATGAGCAGTTCTTC.

The V gene is TRBV6-5, the J gene TRBJ2-1; possibly TRBD1 or TRBD2 for D (6 bases each). This CDR3 contains 13 residues. Germline CDR1 and CDR2: MNHEY and SVGAGI. The V end lost 7 bases, the J end lost 7 bases, and 14 bases lay between the germline ends. The CDR3 is CASKGGSINEQFF. The CDR3 DNA sequence: TGTGCCAGCAAGGGGGGATCCATAAATGAGCAGTTCTTC.

V and J are TRBV4-2 and TRBJ2-1; TRBD2 agrees at 10 bases. The V segment lost 0 bases and the J segment 8 bases; nucleotides outside the gene matches: 4. The CDR3 has 15 amino acids. CDR1 and CDR2 (germline): LGHNA, YNFKEQ. DNA for the CDR3: TGTGCCAGCAGCCAAGAGGCTAGCGGGAGCTATGAGCAGTTCTTC. It is translated as CASSQEASGSYEQFF.

The chain uses TRBV4-1 and TRBJ1-1; 10 nucleotides match TRBD1. Losses at the gene ends were 0 bases for V and 5 bases for J; bases not matched to a gene: 6. Germline V lookup: CDR1 MGHRA, CDR2 YSYEKL. The CDR3 covers 16 residues. In DNA, the CDR3 is TGCGCCAGCAGCCAAGATCGGACAGGGGGGGGGACTGAAGCTTTCTTT. This encodes CASSQDRTGGGTEAFF.

This sequence joins TRBV6-5 and TRBJ2-7; D gene ambiguous. CDR3 length: 12 amino acids. Trimming took off 8 bases at V and 0 bases at J, with 8 bases between the two ends. Germline V CDR1 and CDR2: MNHEY, SVGAGI. This CDR3 is CASCDNSYEQYF. The CDR3 DNA reads as TGTGCCAGCTGTGACAACTCCTACGAGCAGTACTTC.

The V gene is TRBV5-4, the J gene TRBJ2-1; tentatively, D is TRBD1 or TRBD2 (5 bases each). The CDR3 length is 13 residues. Germline V gene lookup returns CDR1 SGHNT and CDR2 YYREEE (reference sequence). Between the trimmed V and J ends, which lost 5 bases and 7 bases, there was a span of 13 bases. The CDR3 region has the DNA TGTGCCAGCAGTCCCGGGACGGGGAATGAGCAGTTCTTC. This translates into CASSPGTGNEQFF. The full variable domain, in which reference TRBV5-4 and TRBJ2-1 provide the parts outside the CDR3, is ETGVTQSPTHLIKTRGQQVTLRCSSQSGHNTVSWYQQALGQGPQFIFQYYREEENGRGNFPPRFSGLQFPNYSSELNVNALELDDSALYLCASSPGTGNEQFFGPGTRLTVL.

The V and J genes are TRBV5-1 and TRBJ2-7, with D perhaps matching TRBD1 (5 bases). V gave up 1 base and J gave up 3 bases, with 11 bases separating them. This CDR3 spans 14 amino acids. Germline loops: CDR1 SGHRS, CDR2 YFSETQ. The CDR3 here is CASSLLDTFYEQYF. The DNA of the CDR3 is TGCGCCAGCAGCTTGCTGGACACTTTCTACGAGCAGTACTTC. The complete variable domain, with remaining parts taken from reference TRBV5-1 and TRBJ2-7, reads KAGVTQTPRYLIKTRGQQVTLSCSPISGHRSVSWYQQTPGQGLQFLFEYFSETQRNKGNFPGRFSGRQFSNSRSEMNVSTLELGDSALYLCASSLLDTFYEQYFGPGTRLTVT.

The chain recombines TRBV7-9 with TRBJ1-1, with 8 bases matching TRBD1. Germline CDR1 reads SEHNR; CDR2 reads FQNEAQ (reference sequence). There are 13 residues in the CDR3. The trim removed 5 bases at V and 1 base at J, leaving 0 bases unmatched. CDR3 loop: CASSQGANTEAFF. The CDR3 DNA reads as TGTGCCAGCAGCCAGGGGGCGAACACTGAAGCTTTCTTT.

The chain links TRBV9 to TRBJ2-5; the D is unclear. The V end was cut by 0 bases, the J end by 0 bases, with 6 bases between. Germline V CDR1 and CDR2: SGDLS, YYNGEE. The CDR3 contains 14 residues. The CDR3 region is CASSVVPYQETQYF. CDR3 DNA: TGTGCCAGCAGCGTAGTTCCGTACCAAGAGACCCAGTACTTC.

This clone has a handful of counts. The chain joins TRBV6-1 to TRBJ1-5, with D maybe TRBD1 (5 bases). V lost 5 bases and J lost 6, with 11 bases in between. Per the germline V gene, CDR1 is MNHNS and CDR2 is SASEGT. This CDR3 is built from 13 residues. This CDR3 is CASSSGGGQPQHF. As DNA, the CDR3 is TGTGCCAGCAGTTCGGGGGGGGGTCAGCCCCAGCATTTT.

V usage is TRBV27 and J usage is TRBJ2-3, with 7 positions matching TRBD2. Trimming at V came to 4 bases and at J to 2 bases, leaving 15 bases not matched to a gene. CDR1 is MNHEY and CDR2 is SMNVEV in the germline V gene (reference sequence). The CDR3 has 18 amino acids. The CDR3 coding sequence is TGTGCCAGCAGTTCCCCCTTCGGGCGGGAGAGGGACACAGATACGCAGTATTTT. This encodes CASSSPFGRERDTDTQYF.

The chain links TRBV13 to TRBJ2-3; no reliable D call. The V end was cut by 0 bases, the J end by 3 bases, with 7 bases between. The CDR3 runs to 14 residues. Germline lookup yields CDR1 PRHDT and CDR2 FYEKMQ (reference sequence). In nucleotides, the CDR3 is TGTGCCAGCAGCTTAGGGTCCAAAACAGATACGCAGTATTTT. Residues: CASSLGSKTDTQYF.

The chain carries TRBV7-2 and TRBJ1-2; TRBD1 agrees at 9 bases. The CDR3 is made up of 15 amino acids. The V gene's germline CDR1 is SGHTA and CDR2 FQGNSA. V shed 3 bases and J 6 bases; nucleotides not matched to a gene: 8. CDR3 sequence reads: CASSFGGTGNDGYTF. The CDR3 DNA follows: TGTGCCAGCAGCTTTGGGGGGACAGGGAACGATGGCTACACCTTC.

The chain carries TRBV4-2 and TRBJ1-1; 11 bases map to TRBD1. CDR1 and CDR2 (germline): LGHNA, YNFKEQ. V lost 4 bases, J lost 5 bases, and 6 bases stayed unmatched. This CDR3 has 15 residues. The CDR3 DNA follows: TGTGCCAGCAGCCCCGGGACAGGGGGAAGAACTGAAGCTTTCTTT. It yields the protein CASSPGTGGRTEAFF.

The rearrangement links TRBV14 to TRBJ2-7, with a possible D match to TRBD2 (6 bases). The germline CDR1 and CDR2 sequences are SGHDN and FVKESK. The CDR3 consists of 13 residues. V shed 2 bases and J shed 5 bases, with 10 bases lying between them. CDR3 bases: TGTGCCAGCAGCCAACTAGCGCTCAACGAGCAGTACTTC. Translation gives CASSQLALNEQYF.

This chain uses TRBV5-1 with TRBJ2-2, with 9 bases that match TRBD1. After removal of 2 bases from V and 12 bases from J, the junction contained 26 bases not matched to a gene. CDR1 and CDR2 from the germline V gene are SGHRS and YFSETQ. The CDR3 length is 20 residues. In nucleotides, the CDR3 is TGCGCCAGCAGCTTCGGTTGGCTTTGGGACAGGGTAGGTCCACGGCGACAGCTGTTTTTT. Translated, it gives CASSFGWLWDRVGPRRQLFF. The whole variable domain, remainder taken from reference TRBV5-1 and TRBJ2-2, is KAGVTQTPRYLIKTRGQQVTLSCSPISGHRSVSWYQQTPGQGLQFLFEYFSETQRNKGNFPGRFSGRQFSNSRSEMNVSTLELGDSALYLCASSFGWLWDRVGPRRQLFFGEGSRLTVL.